One and the same sample provided the 24 T cell receptor beta chains below, sequenced in a study of T cell clonotyping in hematopoietic cell transplantation. TCRdb keeps only in-frame clones here, not all; method: immunoSEQ multiplex PCR. Here the sample spans about 7,200 clones, approximately 88% being singletons. This specimen consisted of PBMCs, obtained 100 days after allogeneic stem cell transplant. The receptor source for this set is a young adult male patient who had an allogeneic stem cell transplant from a related donor, so the T cells may come from the graft donor. Some clones in this sample may be carry-over from other donors' samples.

The CDR3 coding sequence is TGCAGTGCTACAGGGAGCACTGAAGCTTTCTTT. Its translation is CSATGSTEAFF. This rearrangement joins TRBV20-1 to TRBJ1-1, with TRBD1 as a possible D gene (5 bases). In germline, CDR1 is DFQATT, CDR2 SNEGSKA (reference sequence). This CDR3 region has 11 residues. Trimming took off 4 bases at V and 4 bases at J, with 7 bases between the two ends.

The V gene is TRBV7-2, the J gene TRBJ2-2; D not certain. Per the germline V gene, CDR1 is SGHTA and CDR2 is FQGNSA. The V end lost 3 bases, the J end lost 3 bases, and 2 bases lay between the germline ends. This CDR3 has 12 residues. CDR3: CASSFDTGELFF. CDR3 nucleotide sequence: TGTGCCAGCAGCTTCGACACCGGGGAGCTGTTTTTT.

The rearrangement links TRBV6-5 to TRBJ1-1; 7 bases line up with TRBD1. The CDR3 has 15 amino acids. The germline gives CDR1 MNHEY, CDR2 SVGAGI. The V segment lost 5 bases and the J segment 0 bases; nucleotides outside the gene matches: 6. The CDR3 region is CASSPTGVMNTEAFF. The CDR3 nucleotides read TGTGCCAGCAGTCCTACAGGGGTTATGAACACTGAAGCTTTCTTT.

The chain couples TRBV30 to TRBJ1-1, with D perhaps matching TRBD1 (5 bases). The V and J ends lost 1 base and 2 bases respectively, with 8 bases between them. Germline V CDR1 and CDR2: GTSNPN, SVGIG (reference sequence). The CDR3 has 13 residues. CDR3 bases: TGTGCCTGGAGTGAGAGGGGCAACACTGAAGCTTTCTTT. It codes for CAWSERGNTEAFF. Full variable domain (missing parts from reference TRBV30 and TRBJ1-1): SQTIHQWPATLVQPVGSPLSLECTVEGTSNPNLYWYRQAAGRGLQLLFYSVGIGQISSEVPQNLSASRPQDRQFILSSKKLLLSDSGFYLCAWSERGNTEAFFGQGTRLTVV.

This clone has a single count. The rearrangement joins TRBV9 to TRBJ2-3; 8 bases agree with TRBD2. J gave up 5 bases and V 2 bases, and 10 bases lay outside the gene matches. The CDR3 loop spans 16 amino acids. CDR1 is SGDLS, CDR2 YYNGEE, per germline. The CDR3 sequence is CASSVGAGGGVDTQYF. CDR3 bases: TGTGCCAGCAGCGTGGGGGCGGGAGGTGGTGTAGATACGCAGTATTTT.

This CDR3 is CASRAAVKIEAFF. For the CDR3, the DNA is TGTGCCAGCAGAGCCGCCGTGAAGATTGAAGCTTTCTTT. The rearrangement joins TRBV27 to TRBJ1-1; D not resolved. The V gene lost 6 bases and the J gene lost 7 bases, with 15 bases spanning the gap. The V gene's germline CDR1 is MNHEY and CDR2 SMNVEV (reference sequence). The CDR3 extends over 13 amino acids.

The chain uses TRBV6-5 and TRBJ2-5; the D gene could be TRBD1 or TRBD2 (6 bases each). The ends were cut back, 6 bases at V and 4 bases at J, with 12 bases in the middle. CDR1 is MNHEY, CDR2 SVGAGI, per germline. The CDR3 length is 13 residues. Here the CDR3 reads CASRRGVAETQYF. The CDR3 bases are TGTGCCAGCAGGAGGGGGGTCGCAGAGACCCAGTACTTC.

This chain connects TRBV11-3 to TRBJ2-3; TRBD1 might be the D (6 bases). The CDR3 consists of 12 residues. Trimming shortened V by 4 bases and J by 5 bases, and 7 bases separated the two germline ends. Germline V gives CDR1 SGHNT, CDR2 YENEEA. DNA of the CDR3: TGTGCCAGCAGCTCGACAGGAGATACGCAGTATTTT. Its protein product is CASSSTGDTQYF.

J is TRBJ2-1 and V is TRBV7-2, with D maybe TRBD2 (6 bases). The germline V gene encodes CDR1 SGHTA and CDR2 FQGNSA. Trimming left V 4 bases short and J 7 bases short, with 14 bases between. The length of the CDR3 is 14 residues. In nucleotides, the CDR3 is TGTGCCAGCAGCTCCGGGACTCCTTTTAATGAGCAGTTCTTC. Protein: CASSSGTPFNEQFF.

This rearrangement joins TRBV7-2 to TRBJ2-3; 10 bases are a match to TRBD2. Trimming cost V 4 bases and J 5 bases; bases outside gene matches: 6. The CDR3 runs 15 residues. The germline V gene encodes CDR1 SGHTA and CDR2 FQGNSA. As DNA, the CDR3 is TGTGCCAGCAGCTCCCTAGCGGGAGACGTAGATACGCAGTATTTT. It yields the protein CASSSLAGDVDTQYF.

The rearrangement uses TRBV5-4 and TRBJ2-1; 8 nucleotides match TRBD1. Germline V gene lookup returns CDR1 SGHNT and CDR2 YYREEE (reference sequence). Trimming took 4 bases from V and 8 from J; bases not matched to a gene: 11. The CDR3 covers 15 residues. CDR3 sequence reads: CASSMRTGYGDEQFF. In nucleotides, the CDR3 is TGTGCCAGCAGCATGCGGACAGGGTATGGCGATGAGCAGTTCTTC.

This clone has only one observation. The gene calls are TRBV6-1 and TRBJ2-7, with D maybe TRBD1 (6 bases). The CDR3 is 14 amino acids. Deletions cut 4 bases from V and 5 bases from J, with 15 bases between. The germline V gene encodes CDR1 MNHNS and CDR2 SASEGT. Here the CDR3 reads CASSGEQGYHEQYV. The CDR3 bases are TGTGCCAGCAGTGGGGAACAGGGTTACCACGAGCAGTACGTC.

The chain joins TRBV19 to TRBJ1-5; D call uncertain. This CDR3 region has 13 residues. Deletions cut 3 bases from V and 5 bases from J, with 8 bases between. The germline gives CDR1 LNHDA, CDR2 SQIVND (reference sequence). The CDR3 sequence is CASSIILDQPQHF. The CDR3 bases are TGTGCCAGTAGTATCATCCTGGATCAGCCCCAGCATTTT.

The chain is built from TRBV5-6 and TRBJ2-7, with TRBD2 matching 7 bases. There are 16 residues in the CDR3. The ends lost 2 bases at V and 0 bases at J; junction bases unmatched: 8. The V gene's germline CDR1 is SGHDT and CDR2 YYEEEE. The CDR3 sequence: CASSLFGTTSSYEQYV. As DNA, the CDR3 is TGTGCCAGCAGCTTATTTGGGACTACAAGCTCCTACGAGCAGTACGTC.

The chain links TRBV19 to TRBJ1-2; D unclear. The germline V and J ends were trimmed by 0 bases and 3 bases, with 5 bases remaining between them. CDR3 length equals 13 residues. Germline values: CDR1 LNHDA, CDR2 SQIVND (reference sequence). CDR3 nucleotides: TGTGCCAGTAGTATAGACAGATACTATGGCTACACCTTC. It encodes CASSIDRYYGYTF.

A remark on this clone: The germline gene is not matched at one end of the junction; a read error may be the cause. J is TRBJ2-2 and V is TRBV5-4; D possibly corresponds to TRBD2 (5 bases). This CDR3 region has 13 residues. The germline V gene encodes CDR1 SGHNT and CDR2 YYREEE (reference sequence). The CDR3: CASSLAWTGEPFF. In DNA, the CDR3 is TGTGCCAGCAGCTTGGCGTGGACCGGGGAGCCGTTTTTT.

The sample holds one count of this clone. The chain employs TRBV18 and TRBJ2-5; D gene ambiguous. This CDR3 is 17 amino acids long. V lost 5 bases and J 1 base, leaving 20 bases between the germline ends. From germline, CDR1 is KGHSH and CDR2 LQKENI. CDR3 protein: CASSAFWNTNSQETQYF. DNA of the CDR3: TGTGCCAGCTCAGCCTTCTGGAACACGAACAGCCAAGAGACCCAGTACTTC.

The J gene is TRBJ2-1, the V gene TRBV6-4; 8 bases are shared with TRBD2. CDR3 size: 15 residues. Germline V gene sequence: CDR1 MRHNA, CDR2 SNTAGT. Trimming took 4 bases from V and 7 from J; bases not matched to a gene: 9. The CDR3 DNA sequence: TGTGCCAGCAGTGTTGCAAGCGGGAGTGGGAATGAGCAGTTCTTC. The encoded protein is CASSVASGSGNEQFF.

This clone was observed a few times. The V gene is TRBV10-3, the J gene TRBJ2-5; 7 nucleotides agree with TRBD2. CDR3 length equals 14 residues. V shed 2 bases and J 5 bases; nucleotides not matched to a gene: 5. The germline V gene has CDR1 ENHRY and CDR2 SYGVKD. CDR3 amino acids: CAISEQAGKETQYF. The CDR3 DNA reads TGTGCCATCAGTGAGCAAGCGGGAAAGGAGACCCAGTACTTC.

This clone was picked up one time. The rearrangement joins TRBV5-1 to TRBJ1-5; 8 bases align to TRBD1. CDR3 length: 15 residues. V lost 4 bases, J lost 6 bases, and 9 bases stayed unmatched. Germline CDR1 is SGHRS and CDR2 is YFSETQ. CDR3 protein: CASSPGQGGIQPQHF. In nucleotides, the CDR3 is TGCGCCAGCAGCCCCGGACAGGGAGGGATTCAGCCCCAGCATTTT.

V gene TRBV14 combines with J gene TRBJ2-1; D may match TRBD1 or TRBD2 (6 bases each). V was shortened by 5 bases and J by 9 bases, with 8 bases between the two germline ends. The CDR3 has 11 residues. Germline CDR1 is SGHDN and CDR2 is FVKESK. The CDR3 DNA sequence: TGTGCCAGCAGCGGAGGGGGTGAGCAGTTCTTC. This gives the protein CASSGGGEQFF.

The rearrangement joins TRBV27 to TRBJ2-3; D is unclear. Germline lookup yields CDR1 MNHEY and CDR2 SMNVEV (reference sequence). V shed 5 bases and J shed 3 bases, with 3 bases lying between them. The CDR3 length is 11 residues. The CDR3 protein is CASSTTDTQYF. The CDR3 nucleotides read TGTGCCAGCAGTACGACAGATACGCAGTATTTT.

A note on this clone: At the DNA level, this CDR3 is encoded by other sequences in the same sample as well. This rearrangement joins TRBV29-1 to TRBJ2-3; no firm D call. V lost 1 base and J lost 4, with 12 bases in between. The length of the CDR3 is 14 residues. Germline V gene sequence: CDR1 SQVTM, CDR2 ANQGSEA. This CDR3 is CSVEAFYRPDTQYF. CDR3 DNA sequence: TGCAGCGTTGAAGCCTTTTACAGACCAGATACGCAGTATTTT.

This chain uses TRBV6-4 with TRBJ2-3, with unresolved D. Germline values: CDR1 MRHNA, CDR2 SNTAGT. The CDR3 extends over 15 amino acids. V lost 3 bases and J lost 4, with 14 bases in between. The CDR3 spells CASSETSQASDTQYF. The CDR3 DNA follows: TGTGCCAGCAGTGAGACCAGCCAAGCCTCAGATACGCAGTATTTT.